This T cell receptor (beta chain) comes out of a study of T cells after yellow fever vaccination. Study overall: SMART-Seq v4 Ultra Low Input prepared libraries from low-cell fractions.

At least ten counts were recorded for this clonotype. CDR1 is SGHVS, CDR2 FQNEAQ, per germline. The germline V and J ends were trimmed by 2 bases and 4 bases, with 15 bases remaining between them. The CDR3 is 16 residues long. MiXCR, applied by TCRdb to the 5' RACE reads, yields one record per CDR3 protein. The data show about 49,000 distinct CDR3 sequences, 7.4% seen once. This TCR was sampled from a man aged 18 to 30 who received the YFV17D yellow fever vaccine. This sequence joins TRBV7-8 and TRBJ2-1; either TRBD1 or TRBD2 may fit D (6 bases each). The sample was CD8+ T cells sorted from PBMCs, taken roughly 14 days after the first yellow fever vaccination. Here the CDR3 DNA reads TGTGCCAGCAGCTTATCCGGAGGGACATCGTACAATGAGCAGTTCTTC. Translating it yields CASSLSGGTSYNEQFF.